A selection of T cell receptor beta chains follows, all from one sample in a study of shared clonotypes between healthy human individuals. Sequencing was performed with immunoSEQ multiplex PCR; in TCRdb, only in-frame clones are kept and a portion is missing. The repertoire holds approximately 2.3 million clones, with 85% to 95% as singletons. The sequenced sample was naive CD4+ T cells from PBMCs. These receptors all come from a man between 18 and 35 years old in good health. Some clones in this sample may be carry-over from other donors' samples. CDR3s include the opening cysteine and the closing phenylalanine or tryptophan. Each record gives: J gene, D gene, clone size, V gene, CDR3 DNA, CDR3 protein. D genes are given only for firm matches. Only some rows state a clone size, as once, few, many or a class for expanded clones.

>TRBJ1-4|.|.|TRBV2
TGTGCCAGCAGCCGATCCGGGACGGAACTGTTTTTT
CASSRSGTELFF
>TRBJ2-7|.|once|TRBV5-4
TGTGCCAGCAGCTTGGAAGGCTTTTACGAGCAGTACTTC
CASSLEGFYEQYF
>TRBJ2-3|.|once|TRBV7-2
TGTGCCAGCAGCTCCCTGGGGAGACCTGAGGCTTGGGGGGCAGATACGCAGTATTTT
CASSSLGRPEAWGADTQYF
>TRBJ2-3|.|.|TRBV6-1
TGTGCCAGCAGTGGGTTACCGGGACTCGGCCCAGATACGCAGTATTTT
CASSGLPGLGPDTQYF
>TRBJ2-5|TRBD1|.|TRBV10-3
TGTGCCATCAGTGTAGGACAGGCTGAGACCCAGTACTTC
CAISVGQAETQYF
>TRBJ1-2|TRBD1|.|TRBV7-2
TGTGCCAGCAGTCCGGACAGGGTCTATGGCTACACCTTC
CASSPDRVYGYTF
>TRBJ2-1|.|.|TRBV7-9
TGTGCCAGCAGCCCGGGACCTCTTTACAATGAGCAGTTCTTC
CASSPGPLYNEQFF
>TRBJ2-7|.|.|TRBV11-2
TGTGCCAGCAGCCCCCGGACCATAGAGGCCCACGAGCAGTACTTC
CASSPRTIEAHEQYF
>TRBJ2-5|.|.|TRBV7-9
TGTGCCAGCAGCTTAGTCGAGCGGGTGGCGTACTTC
CASSLVERVAYF
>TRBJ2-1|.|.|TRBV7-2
TGTGCCAGCAGCTTTTACAGGAGCGATGAGCAGTTCTTC
CASSFYRSDEQFF
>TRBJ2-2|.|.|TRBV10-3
TGTGCCATCAGTCCGCAAGGACCGAACACCGGGGAGCTGTTTTTT
CAISPQGPNTGELFF
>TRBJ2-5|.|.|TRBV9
TGTGCCAGCAGCGTAGCTACAGGGCAGTTTGAAGAGACCCAGTACTTC
CASSVATGQFEETQYF
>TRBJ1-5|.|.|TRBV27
TGTGCCAGCAGTTTTCGCAGAGGGGAGAGAAGTCAGCCCCAGCATTTT
CASSFRRGERSQPQHF
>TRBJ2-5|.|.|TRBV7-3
TGTGCCAGCAGCTTAACGGGACATACCCAAGAGACCCAGTACTTC
CASSLTGHTQETQYF
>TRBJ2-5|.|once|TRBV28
TGTGCCAGCAGATCGACCGGCGGTGGCAACCAAGAGACCCAGTACTTC
CASRSTGGGNQETQYF
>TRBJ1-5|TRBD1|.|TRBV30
TGTGCCTGGACCCGACAGGGAGGGTATCAGCCCCAGCATTTT
CAWTRQGGYQPQHF
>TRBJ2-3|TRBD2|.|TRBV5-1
TGCGCCAGCAGCTTGGGACTAGCGGAGGTCACAGATACGCAGTATTTT
CASSLGLAEVTDTQYF